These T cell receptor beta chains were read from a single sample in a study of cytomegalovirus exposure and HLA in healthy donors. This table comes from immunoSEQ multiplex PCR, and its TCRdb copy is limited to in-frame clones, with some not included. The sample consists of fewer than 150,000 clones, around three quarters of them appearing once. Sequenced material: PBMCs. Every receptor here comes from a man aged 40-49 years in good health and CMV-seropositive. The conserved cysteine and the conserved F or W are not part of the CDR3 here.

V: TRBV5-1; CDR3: ASSLVLPGQGSHNSPLH
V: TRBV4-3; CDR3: ASSQEIPQGFIGANVLT
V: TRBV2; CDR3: ASSPETNRGRTQY
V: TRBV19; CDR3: ASSAPGQKLMNTEAF
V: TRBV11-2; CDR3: ASSLTSGRTDTQY
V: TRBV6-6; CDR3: ASIDHRGVNTEAF
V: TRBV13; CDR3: ASSHSDRAYEQY
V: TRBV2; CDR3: ARGRGGGGEQF
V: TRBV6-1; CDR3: ASSETIGTGVGGTEAF
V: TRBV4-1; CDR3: ASSPGTGKGPDTDTQY
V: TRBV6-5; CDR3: ASTSTTQRGYT
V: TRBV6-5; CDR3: AASGTGGDEQY
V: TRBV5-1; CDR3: ASSRGPGRENTEAF
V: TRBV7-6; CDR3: ASSLDFRTGLTGELF
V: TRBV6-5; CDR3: ASSYSRSSRGETQY
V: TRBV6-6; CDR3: ASSYQQDYEQY
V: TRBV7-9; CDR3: ASSLSHSLVWEQY
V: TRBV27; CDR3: ASSSYRGANTEAF
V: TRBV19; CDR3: ASREDPSTDTQY
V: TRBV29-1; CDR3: SVGTGNTEAF
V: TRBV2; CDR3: ASKLNGSPLQPQH
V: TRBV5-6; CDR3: ASSHLLAGFTDTQY
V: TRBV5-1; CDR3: ASSPGEMKAF
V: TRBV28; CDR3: ASSLWGDRGVGYGYT
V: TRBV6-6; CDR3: ASSYSSGVANEKLF
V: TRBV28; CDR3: ASSLHLRQGANGYT
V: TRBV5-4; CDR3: ASSWDRSYEQY
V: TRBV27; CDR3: ASSLSRGQAYEQY
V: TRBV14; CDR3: ASSRASGYEQY
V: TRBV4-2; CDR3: ASSLGTSGGANEQY
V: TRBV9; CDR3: ASSASGNQETQY
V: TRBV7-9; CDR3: SSSPLAVGQY
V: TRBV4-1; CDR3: ASSQDGNTEAF
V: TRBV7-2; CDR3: ASSLPERYEQY
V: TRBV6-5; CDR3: ASSYDGGSGTEAF
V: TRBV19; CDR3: ASSGGGAWSYNEQF
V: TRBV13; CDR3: ASSLGPGEQY
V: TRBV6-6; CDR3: ASSFSQTYEQY
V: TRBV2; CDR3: ASSKRGSGYNEQF
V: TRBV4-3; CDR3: ASSRVRDIPGDYGYT
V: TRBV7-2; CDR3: ASSSGQQTYQETQY
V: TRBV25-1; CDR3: ASSRLIANTGELF
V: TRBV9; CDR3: ASSPSGRARPYNEQF
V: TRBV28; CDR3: ASSVMRIGELF
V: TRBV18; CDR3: ASSRREETQY